The T cell receptor (beta chain) under discussion was sequenced for a study of Ad26.COV2.S vaccination and SARS-CoV-2 variants. Study context: Ad26.COV2.S was injected intramuscularly once or twice, 56 days apart. General observations from the study: Spike-specific TCR breadth was greater after Ad26.COV2.S than placebo.

Generated by immunoSEQ multiplex PCR, the TCRdb table keeps only in-frame clones and is missing some. Of roughly 400,000 clones listed, 90% are singletons. Concerning this clone: Its antigen is not identified. The same CDR3 also results from other DNA sequences found in this sample.

V lost 0 bases and J lost 6; bases outside the gene matches: 8. The CDR3 is 18 residues long. CDR1 and CDR2 (germline): SGHRS, YFSETQ. The sample's treatment: over 15 received Ad26.COV2.S at low or high dose, single or two shots; 5 received placebo; per-sample allocation not given. After the first vaccine or placebo injection, samples were drawn on day 63. An Ad26 vector carrying the Wuhan-strain SARS-CoV-2 spike served as the vaccine. The V call is TRBV5-1, the J call TRBJ2-1; the match to TRBD2 covers 14 bases. The source is a person aged 18 to 59 who received the Ad26.COV2.S COVID-19 vaccine or a placebo. This material consisted of peripheral blood, taken in a trial of Ad26.COV2.S vaccine versus placebo. CDR3: CASSLGLAGGPISNEQFF. The DNA of the CDR3 is TGCGCCAGCAGCTTGGGACTAGCGGGAGGGCCCATAAGCAATGAGCAGTTCTTC. Based on the CDR3 plus reference TRBV5-1 and TRBJ2-1, the full variable domain is KAGVTQTPRYLIKTRGQQVTLSCSPISGHRSVSWYQQTPGQGLQFLFEYFSETQRNKGNFPGRFSGRQFSNSRSEMNVSTLELGDSALYLCASSLGLAGGPISNEQFFGPGTRLTVL.